Listed below are T cell receptor beta chains from one sample, sequenced in a study of lung T cells in sarcoidosis with Löfgren's syndrome. TCRdb redid the calling of the reads with MiXCR, one entry per CDR3 protein. The table lists some 65,000 distinct CDR3 sequences, 20% to 25% of them singletons. The sequenced sample was CD4+ T cells from PBMCs. The receptors were gathered from a human donor with sarcoidosis (Löfgren's syndrome or another form), or a control subject (not recorded which). Each CDR3 is given with its conserved first and last residue. D genes are given only for firm matches. A clone size is listed for some rows: how often the clone was seen (once, few, many), or a class if it is expanded.

size,J,V,D,CDR3,DNA
few,TRBJ2-5,TRBV18,NA,CASSPLTKETQYF,TGTGCCAGCTCACCACTGACAAAAGAGACCCAGTACTTC
NA,TRBJ2-1,TRBV7-9,TRBD2,CASSLNGLAGVLEQFF,TGTGCCAGCAGCTTAAATGGACTAGCGGGGGTCCTTGAGCAGTTCTTC
NA,TRBJ1-2,TRBV19,NA,CASSIRGQSYGYTF,TGTGCCAGTAGTATAAGAGGACAGAGCTATGGCTACACCTTC
NA,TRBJ1-4,TRBV27,NA,CASKTRGAGGGKLSF,TGTGCCAGCAAAACCCGCGGGGCGGGGGGCGGAAAACTGTCTTTT
many,TRBJ2-5,TRBV28,NA,CASSLLLSMETQYF,TGTGCCAGCAGTTTATTGTTGTCTATGGAGACCCAGTACTTC
many,TRBJ2-3,TRBV6-2/TRBV6-3,NA,CASTNNRATDTQYF,TGTGCCAGCACCAACAACAGGGCCACAGATACGCAGTATTTT
many,TRBJ2-1,TRBV7-6,TRBD2,CASSSQPGLGYNEQFF,TGTGCCAGCAGCTCACAGCCGGGACTAGGGTACAATGAGCAGTTCTTC
many,TRBJ1-5,TRBV7-2,NA,CASSLTGENQPQHF,TGTGCCAGCAGCTTAACGGGGGAGAATCAGCCCCAGCATTTT
NA,TRBJ2-1,TRBV28,NA,CASSPTNNEQSF,TGTGCCAGCAGTCCTACGAACAATGAGCAGTCCTTC
many,TRBJ2-1,TRBV20-1,NA,CSARTPSYNEQFF,TGCAGTGCGCGGACTCCATCTTACAATGAGCAGTTCTTC
few,TRBJ2-2,TRBV5-1,NA,CAIQVGGTGELFF,TGCGCGATTCAAGTAGGGGGAACCGGGGAGCTGTTTTTT
few,TRBJ2-3,TRBV4-1,NA,CASSQLDMGFVGDTQYF,TGCGCCAGCAGCCAACTGGACATGGGCTTTGTGGGTGATACGCAGTATTTT
many,TRBJ1-2,TRBV25-1,TRBD1,CASGRQGSNYGYTF,TGTGCCAGCGGAAGACAGGGCAGTAACTATGGCTACACCTTC
many,TRBJ2-7,TRBV27,NA,CASRDLRGYEQYF,TGTGCCAGCAGAGACCTTAGGGGCTACGAGCAGTACTTC
many,TRBJ1-3,TRBV2,NA,CASSEALPADGNTIYF,TGTGCCAGCAGTGAAGCGCTTCCGGCAGATGGAAACACCATATATTTT
NA,TRBJ2-1,TRBV11-2,TRBD2,CASSLYGGGSYNEQFF,TGTGCCAGCAGCTTATACGGGGGGGGATCCTACAATGAGCAGTTCTTC
medium-sized,TRBJ2-5,TRBV20-1,TRBD2,CSASPTSGEKTQYF,TGCAGTGCTTCGCCAACTAGCGGCGAGAAGACCCAGTACTTC
NA,TRBJ1-5,TRBV19,NA,CASRPGGQGDQPQHF,TGTGCCAGTAGACCCGGGGGGCAGGGCGATCAGCCCCAGCATTTT
medium-sized,TRBJ2-3,TRBV27,NA,CASSPWDGTDTQYF,TGTGCCAGCAGTCCGTGGGACGGCACAGATACGCAGTATTTT
few,TRBJ2-1,TRBV19,NA,CASSPGRGPGYNEQFF,TGTGCCAGTAGTCCTGGGCGGGGCCCAGGCTACAATGAGCAGTTCTTC
many,TRBJ1-1,TRBV5-1,NA,CASSLSSRRETEAFF,TGCGCCAGCAGCTTGTCTTCCAGGAGAGAGACTGAAGCTTTCTTT
many,TRBJ2-3,TRBV18,NA,CASSPAGADTQYF,TGTGCCAGCTCACCCGCCGGGGCCGATACGCAGTATTTT
many,TRBJ1-5,TRBV28,TRBD1,CASRDRVFSDQPQHF,TGTGCCAGCCGCGACAGGGTTTTTTCCGATCAGCCCCAGCATTTT
many,TRBJ2-1,TRBV5-4,TRBD2,CASSLERGLAGNEQFF,TGTGCCAGCAGCTTGGAGCGGGGACTAGCCGGCAATGAGCAGTTCTTC
NA,TRBJ2-7,TRBV28,NA,CASSPGPVYEQYF,TGTGCCAGCAGTCCTGGTCCTGTCTACGAGCAGTACTTC
many,TRBJ1-2,TRBV28,TRBD1,CASSVVGQGNYGYTF,TGTGCCAGCAGCGTTGTAGGACAGGGAAACTATGGCTACACCTTC
few,TRBJ2-2,TRBV6-4,NA,CASSGTNTGELFF,TGTGCCAGCAGTGGGACTAACACCGGGGAGCTGTTTTTT
few,TRBJ2-3,TRBV10-3,TRBD2,CAISEGSGYADTQYF,TGTGCCATCAGTGAAGGTAGCGGGTACGCAGATACGCAGTATTTT
many,TRBJ1-3,TRBV7-9,NA,CASSLKGNTIYF,TGTGCCAGCAGCTTAAAAGGAAACACCATATATTTT
NA,TRBJ2-1,TRBV18,TRBD2,CASSPLLAGASYNEQFF,TGTGCCAGCTCACCATTATTAGCGGGGGCCTCCTACAATGAGCAGTTCTTC
many,TRBJ2-6,TRBV6-6,NA,CASSYSALSGANVLTF,TGTGCCAGCAGTTACTCCGCCCTTTCTGGGGCCAACGTCCTGACTTTC
many,TRBJ2-7,TRBV28,NA,CASSFSAGPYEQYF,TGTGCCAGCAGTTTTTCGGCAGGGCCCTACGAGCAGTACTTC
many,TRBJ1-1,TRBV4-1,NA,CASSQPWGPTTEAFF,TGCGCCAGCAGCCAACCCTGGGGACCGACCACTGAAGCTTTCTTT
NA,TRBJ2-1,TRBV2,TRBD1,CASSARGTSSYNEQFF,TGTGCCAGCAGTGCCAGGGGGACCAGCTCCTACAATGAGCAGTTCTTC
many,TRBJ1-5,TRBV6-1,NA,CASSEGVGNQPQHF,TGTGCCAGCAGCGAGGGGGTGGGCAATCAGCCCCAGCATTTT
NA,TRBJ1-4,TRBV28,TRBD1,CASSGQGYNEKLFF,TGTGCCAGCAGTGGACAGGGGTATAATGAAAAACTGTTTTTT
few,TRBJ1-1,TRBV12-5,NA,CASGLLENTEAFF,TGTGCTAGTGGTTTGTTAGAGAACACTGAAGCTTTCTTT
many,TRBJ2-3,TRBV24-1,TRBD1,CATSDPGQGADTQYF,TGTGCCACCAGTGACCCGGGACAGGGGGCAGATACGCAGTATTTT
NA,TRBJ2-4,TRBV7-2,NA,CASSLAGSVAKNIQYF,TGTGCCAGCAGCTTAGCAGGGTCCGTAGCCAAAAACATTCAGTACTTC
few,TRBJ2-1,TRBV4-1,NA,CASSQVPASSHNEQFF,TGCGCCAGCAGCCAAGTCCCAGCGAGTTCCCACAATGAGCAGTTCTTC
NA,TRBJ2-7,TRBV5-4,TRBD1,CASSLASGGYEQYF,TGTGCCAGCAGCTTGGCGTCAGGGGGTTACGAGCAGTACTTC
NA,TRBJ1-5,TRBV7-2,NA,CASSAGGGNNQPQHF,TGTGCCAGCAGCGCGGGGGGGGGCAACAATCAGCCCCAGCATTTT
few,TRBJ2-1,TRBV4-2,NA,CASSQDQARGRGEQFF,TGTGCCAGCAGCCAAGATCAAGCGAGGGGGCGGGGTGAGCAGTTCTTC
many,TRBJ2-1,TRBV27,TRBD1,CASSLKHGTAYNEQFF,TGTGCCAGCAGTTTAAAACACGGGACAGCCTACAATGAGCAGTTCTTC
few,TRBJ2-6,TRBV29-1,TRBD1,CSADTGAGANVLTF,TGCAGCGCAGACACAGGGGCTGGGGCCAACGTCCTGACTTTC
many,TRBJ1-1,TRBV28,TRBD1,CASSRDRLNTEAFF,TGTGCCAGCAGCCGGGACAGGTTGAACACTGAAGCTTTCTTT
few,TRBJ2-6,TRBV19,NA,CASSMEGSRTGANVLTF,TGTGCCAGTAGTATGGAGGGCAGTAGAACTGGGGCCAACGTCCTGACTTTC
many,TRBJ1-1,TRBV19,NA,CASTYPGGSFEAFF,TGTGCCAGTACTTACCCAGGCGGTAGCTTCGAAGCTTTCTTT
few,TRBJ2-3,TRBV5-8,NA,CASSLWTASTDTQYF,TGTGCCAGCAGCTTGTGGACTGCTAGCACAGATACGCAGTATTTT
many,TRBJ1-6,TRBV6-1,TRBD1,CASSKLQGYDSPLHF,TGTGCCAGCAGTAAGCTACAGGGGTATGATTCACCCCTCCACTTT
NA,TRBJ1-4,TRBV9,NA,CASSPGGLTNEKPFF,TGTGCCAGCAGCCCCGGGGGGCTAACTAATGAAAAACCGTTTTTT
NA,TRBJ2-5,TRBV5-4,TRBD1,CASSSRQGETQCF,TGTGCCAGCAGCTCCCGGCAGGGGGAGACCCAGTGCTTC
many,TRBJ2-3,TRBV20-1,NA,CSAQSRLGTDTQYF,TGCAGTGCTCAGAGTAGATTAGGCACAGATACGCAGTATTTT
many,TRBJ2-3,TRBV28,NA,CASRQHSLDTQYF,TGTGCCAGCAGGCAACACAGCTTAGATACGCAGTATTTT
many,TRBJ1-2,TRBV6-1,NA,CAAGGYTF,TGTGCCGCGGGTGGCTACACCTTC
few,TRBJ2-5,TRBV6-5,NA,CASSSWGQETQYF,TGTGCCAGCAGTTCCTGGGGGCAAGAGACCCAGTACTTC
many,TRBJ1-1,TRBV28,NA,CASSSSMNTEAFF,TGTGCCAGCAGTTCGTCGATGAACACTGAAGCTTTCTTT
few,TRBJ2-3,TRBV7-9,NA,CASSLEGRTARADTQYF,TGTGCCAGCAGCTTAGAGGGTAGAACCGCCCGGGCAGATACGCAGTATTTT
NA,TRBJ1-5,TRBV28,NA,CASSLRGLKQPQHF,TGTGCCAGCAGTTTAAGAGGGCTGAAGCAGCCCCAGCATTTT
many,TRBJ1-5,TRBV20-1,NA,CSAREEGPPWSQHF,TGCAGTGCTAGAGAGGAGGGCCCCCCTTGGTCCCAGCATTTT